A selection of T cell receptor beta chains follows, all from one sample in a study of OX40 agonist ivuxolimab in advanced cancers. Data came from immunoSEQ multiplex PCR; TCRdb stores just in-frame clones and leaves some out. The profile covers about 83,000 clones, with about 86% appearing a single time and roughly 1.9% taken by the ten largest. The sample consisted of CD4+ or CD8+ T cells sorted from blood, taken in a trial of the OX40 agonist ivuxolimab. The receptors derive from an adult with an advanced solid tumor such as melanoma, head and neck, liver or kidney cancer. CDR3s include the opening cysteine and the closing phenylalanine or tryptophan. The D gene is left open where the match is weak. Size is omitted from some rows. Given values are once, few, many or a class for expanded clones.

TRBV7-2	.	TRBJ2-5	.	CASSLGVATKETQYF	TGTGCCAGCAGCTTAGGCGTAGCGACGAAAGAGACCCAGTACTTC
TRBV4-1	TRBD1	TRBJ1-1	.	CASSQTQGGWTEAFF	TGCGCCAGCAGCCAAACACAGGGGGGGTGGACTGAAGCTTTCTTT
TRBV2	.	TRBJ1-5	.	CASSLERTGQAQHF	TGTGCCAGCAGCCTAGAGAGGACCGGGCAGGCCCAGCATTTT
TRBV7-2	.	TRBJ2-1	.	CASSLARYYNEQFF	TGTGCCAGCAGCTTAGCGCGGTACTACAATGAGCAGTTCTTC
TRBV10-3	TRBD1	TRBJ1-4	.	CATRDRDEKLFF	TGTGCCACCCGGGACAGAGATGAAAAACTGTTTTTT
TRBV7-2	.	TRBJ2-5	.	CASSYQGRETQYF	TGTGCCAGCAGTTACCAGGGCCGAGAGACCCAGTACTTC
TRBV6-1	TRBD1	TRBJ2-7	.	CASSRQGDHYEQYF	TGTGCCAGCAGTAGGCAGGGGGACCACTACGAGCAGTACTTC
TRBV2	.	TRBJ2-7	once	CASSESTAFRVEQYF	TGTGCCAGCAGTGAATCGACCGCGTTTCGGGTCGAGCAGTACTTC
TRBV5-4	TRBD2	TRBJ2-7	.	CASSLVGRGDRAQDF	TGTGCCAGCAGCTTGGTGGGCCGGGGGGATCGGGCACAGGACTTC
TRBV9	TRBD1	TRBJ2-2	.	CASSAYRGLSTGELFF	TGTGCCAGCAGCGCCTACAGGGGGCTTAGCACCGGGGAGCTGTTTTTT
TRBV5-1	TRBD1	TRBJ1-6	.	CASSLGTAVNSPLHF	TGCGCCAGCAGCCTCGGGACAGCAGTAAATTCACCCCTCCACTTT
TRBV6-1	.	TRBJ2-5	.	CASSVWVWEQYF	TGTGCCAGCAGTGTGTGGGTATGGGAGCAGTACTTC
TRBV5-4	TRBD1	TRBJ2-5	.	CASSTRTGGSQETQYF	TGTGCCAGCAGCACAAGGACAGGGGGGTCACAAGAGACCCAGTACTTC
TRBV5-4	TRBD1	TRBJ1-1	.	CASSLGGQGSTEAFF	TGTGCCAGCAGCTTGGGGGGACAGGGAAGCACTGAAGCTTTCTTT